This passage covers 29 T cell receptor beta chains from one sample sequenced in a study of cytomegalovirus exposure and HLA in healthy donors. The PCR was carried out with 60 Vbeta primers and 13 Jbeta primers. The protocol was immunoSEQ multiplex PCR, while the TCRdb copy is restricted to in-frame clones and leaves out a portion. Counted here are 150,000 to 200,000 clones, about 79% occurring once; the ten biggest clones make up around 1.5%. Sequenced material: PBMCs. Source of these receptors: a man between 18 and 35 years old in good health and CMV-seronegative.

V usage is TRBV28 and J usage is TRBJ1-5, with 9 bases lining up with TRBD1. Losses at the gene ends were 3 bases for V and 2 bases for J; bases not matched to a gene: 5. Germline CDR1 MDHEN, CDR2 SYDVKM. The CDR3 has 16 residues. Here the CDR3 DNA reads TGTGCCAGCAGTTTCCACAGGGGGCGCGGCAATCAGCCCCAGCATTTT. Protein: CASSFHRGRGNQPQHF.

This clone has more than one count but fewer than ten. The chain uses TRBV30 and TRBJ2-7; unclear D gene. The CDR3 spans 13 residues. Trimming shortened V by 2 bases and J by 5 bases, and 13 bases separated the two germline ends. Germline assignment: CDR1 GTSNPN and CDR2 SVGIG (reference sequence). The CDR3 protein is CAWSRQRWNEQYF. The CDR3 DNA is TGTGCCTGGAGTCGCCAGAGGTGGAACGAGCAGTACTTC.

This rearrangement joins TRBV6-4 to TRBJ1-5; 7 bases are a match to TRBD1. Germline V gene lookup returns CDR1 MRHNA and CDR2 SNTAGT. Trimming took 3 bases from V and 7 from J; bases not matched to a gene: 3. The CDR3 is 13 residues long. The DNA for the CDR3 is TGTGCCAGCAGTGAAGACAGGGCCCAGCCCCAGCATTTT. Translating it yields CASSEDRAQPQHF.

This clone was seen a single time. The V gene is TRBV6-5, the J gene TRBJ2-3; maybe TRBD2 (6 bases). The V end was cut by 5 bases, the J end by 2 bases, with 14 bases between. From germline, CDR1 is MNHEY and CDR2 SVGAGI. This CDR3 region has 15 residues. The CDR3 here is CASSQRGTTTDTQYF. DNA of the CDR3: TGTGCCAGCAGTCAACGGGGGACCACCACAGATACGCAGTATTTT.

This clone occurred a few times. The rearrangement uses TRBV5-1 and TRBJ2-5; a weak D match, TRBD2 (6 bases). CDR1 SGHRS and CDR2 YFSETQ come from the germline V gene. CDR3 length: 15 amino acids. Trimming shortened V by 7 bases and J by 1 base, and 17 bases separated the two germline ends. The chain's CDR3 is CASSPSSASQETQYF. Here the CDR3 DNA reads TGCGCCAGCTCCCCGTCTAGCGCATCCCAAGAGACCCAGTACTTC.

The chain employs TRBV15 and TRBJ2-5, with D perhaps TRBD2 (6 bases). V dropped 1 base and J dropped 2 bases, with 14 bases sitting between them. Germline assignment: CDR1 LNHNV and CDR2 YYDKDF (reference sequence). The CDR3 sequence is 16 residues long. CDR3 coding DNA: TGTGCCACCAGCAGAGGTACGGGGGTAGGTCAAGAGACCCAGTACTTC. Translated: CATSRGTGVGQETQYF.

This clone was seen once. This sequence joins TRBV4-2 and TRBJ2-3; no definite D call. V dropped 0 bases and J dropped 5 bases, with 12 bases sitting between them. The CDR3 is made up of 15 amino acids. The germline CDR1 and CDR2 sequences are LGHNA and YNFKEQ. CDR3 in DNA: TGTGCCAGCAGCCAAGAATGGTCCCCGGGAGATACGCAGTATTTT. Translation: CASSQEWSPGDTQYF.

This rearrangement joins TRBV7-9 to TRBJ1-2, with D possibly being TRBD1 (6 bases). This CDR3 has 14 residues. CDR1 is SEHNR and CDR2 is FQNEAQ in the germline V gene (reference sequence). Between the trimmed V and J ends, which lost 5 bases and 4 bases, there was a span of 14 bases. The CDR3 region has the DNA TGTGCCAGCAGCCTTACGGACAGCCTCTATGGCTACACCTTC. Translating gives CASSLTDSLYGYTF.

The V gene is TRBV9, the J gene TRBJ2-6, with a weak D call TRBD2 (5 bases). The CDR3 is 15 residues long. Trimming stripped 4 bases from V and 2 bases from J, with 10 bases between. Germline CDR1 SGDLS, CDR2 YYNGEE. The CDR3 bases are TGTGCCAGCAGCTTCTACGGGGCTGGGGCCAACGTCCTGACTTTC. Translation: CASSFYGAGANVLTF. The whole variable domain, remainder taken from reference TRBV9 and TRBJ2-6, is DSGVTQTPKHLITATGQRVTLRCSPRSGDLSVYWYQQSLDQGLQFLIQYYNGEERAKGNILERFSAQQFPDLHSELNLSSLELGDSALYFCASSFYGAGANVLTFGAGSRLTVL.

V gene TRBV7-9 combines with J gene TRBJ2-3, with 10 bases fitting TRBD2. Unmatched junction bases numbered 6, after V lost 1 base and J lost 5 bases. There are 16 residues in the CDR3. CDR1 and CDR2 (germline): SEHNR, FQNEAQ (reference sequence). The CDR3 region is CASSLERLAGVDTQYF. The DNA of the CDR3 is TGTGCCAGCAGCTTAGAGAGGCTAGCGGGAGTAGATACGCAGTATTTT.

The chain couples TRBV19 to TRBJ1-5; 8 bases line up with TRBD1. Trimming removed 7 bases from V and 5 bases from J; junction bases left unmatched: 16. The germline V gene has CDR1 LNHDA and CDR2 SQIVND (reference sequence). CDR3 length: 17 residues. The CDR3 bases are TGTGCCAGTACTCCGGATGGACAGGGTCGTGCACATCAGCCCCAGCATTTT. Translation gives CASTPDGQGRAHQPQHF. Full variable domain (remainder filled in from reference TRBV19 and TRBJ1-5): DGGITQSPKYLFRKEGQNVTLSCEQNLNHDAMYWYRQDPGQGLRLIYYSQIVNDFQKGDIAEGYSVSREKKESFPLTVTSAQKNPTAFYLCASTPDGQGRAHQPQHFGDGTRLSIL.

The chain links TRBV4-1 to TRBJ1-2, with unresolved D. Germline V gene lookup returns CDR1 MGHRA and CDR2 YSYEKL. The CDR3 contains 14 residues. Trimming took off 0 bases at V and 3 bases at J, with 8 bases between the two ends. CDR3 amino acids: CASSQEDGDYGYTF. DNA of the CDR3: TGCGCCAGCAGCCAAGAAGACGGAGACTATGGCTACACCTTC.

This clone was seen more than once but under ten times. V usage is TRBV30 and J usage is TRBJ2-7; a weak D match, TRBD1 (5 bases). The CDR3 totals 16 residues. The ends were cut back, 0 bases at V and 2 bases at J, with 17 bases in the middle. CDR1 is GTSNPN and CDR2 is SVGIG in the germline V gene (reference sequence). The CDR3 spells CAWSVRGHLGTYEQYF. The CDR3 nucleotides read TGTGCCTGGAGTGTACGAGGACACCTGGGGACCTACGAGCAGTACTTC.

The chain joins TRBV14 to TRBJ2-6, with 7 bases lining up with TRBD1. There are 14 residues in the CDR3. Germline trimming cut 6 bases from V and 1 base from J; bases unmatched to any gene: 0. Germline V gene sequence: CDR1 SGHDN, CDR2 FVKESK. This CDR3 reads CASRQGSGANVLTF. CDR3 coding DNA: TGTGCCAGCAGACAGGGGTCTGGGGCCAACGTCCTGACTTTC.

A single count supports this clone. The rearrangement links TRBV28 to TRBJ1-6; possibly TRBD1 for D (5 bases). CDR3 size: 18 residues. The V end was cut by 3 bases, the J end by 0 bases, with 15 bases between. CDR1 is MDHEN and CDR2 is SYDVKM in the germline V gene. The CDR3 nucleotides are TGTGCCAGCAGTTTTGGAGACAGCACAAGCTCCTATAATTCACCCCTCCACTTT. This sequence encodes CASSFGDSTSSYNSPLHF. Drawing the rest from reference TRBV28 and TRBJ1-6, the complete variable domain is DVKVTQSSRYLVKRTGEKVFLECVQDMDHENMFWYRQDPGLGLRLIYFSYDVKMKEKGDIPEGYSVSREKKERFSLILESASTNQTSMYLCASSFGDSTSSYNSPLHFGNGTRLTVT.

The chain employs TRBV4-1 and TRBJ1-1, with 10 bases matching TRBD1. The CDR3 runs to 16 residues. Per germline, CDR1 MGHRA and CDR2 YSYEKL. The J segment lost 2 bases and the V segment lost 3 bases, leaving 6 bases of the junction unmatched. CDR3 DNA sequence: TGCGCCAGCAGCCACCCTAGACAGGGGGCAAACACTGAAGCTTTCTTT. Its protein is CASSHPRQGANTEAFF.

This clone was detected once. The chain carries TRBV27 and TRBJ1-3, with D unclear. The V gene lost 0 bases and the J gene lost 0 bases, with 12 bases spanning the gap. CDR3 size: 17 residues. From germline, CDR1 is MNHEY and CDR2 SMNVEV (reference sequence). The CDR3 spells CASSLSSPGYSGNTIYF. In nucleotides, the CDR3 is TGTGCCAGCAGTTTATCGTCCCCGGGTTACTCTGGAAACACCATATATTTT.

This sequence joins TRBV9 and TRBJ1-6; 8 nucleotides line up with TRBD1. Germline V CDR1 and CDR2: SGDLS, YYNGEE. This CDR3 is 17 amino acids long. The V and J ends lost 0 bases and 6 bases, in that order; junction bases with no gene match: 8. CDR3 sequence (DNA): TGTGCCAGCAGCGTAGTCGGCAGGGGGCGCAGTAATTCACCCCTCCACTTT. It yields the protein CASSVVGRGRSNSPLHF.

V is TRBV6-5 and J is TRBJ2-7, with TRBD1 matching over 8 bases. CDR3 length: 14 residues. The V and J ends lost 6 bases and 7 bases, in that order; junction bases with no gene match: 11. The germline CDR1 and CDR2 sequences are MNHEY and SVGAGI. CDR3 residues: CASSSRGQASEQYF. The CDR3 DNA reads as TGTGCCAGCAGCTCAAGGGGACAGGCGAGTGAGCAGTACTTC.

The count of this clone is one. The J gene is TRBJ2-7, the V gene TRBV6-1, with D hard to call. CDR3 length equals 12 residues. V was cut by 2 bases and J by 4 bases, with 6 bases left in between. Germline lookup yields CDR1 MNHNS and CDR2 SASEGT. The chain's CDR3 is CASSEQIYEQYF. As DNA, the CDR3 is TGTGCCAGCAGTGAACAGATATACGAGCAGTACTTC.

V usage is TRBV6-5 and J usage is TRBJ1-1; perhaps TRBD1 as D (5 bases). Germline V gene lookup returns CDR1 MNHEY and CDR2 SVGAGI. V shed 2 bases and J shed 5 bases, with 12 bases lying between them. The CDR3 is 14 residues long. CDR3 coding DNA: TGTGCCAGCAGTTACGCTGGGGCTGGGACTGAAGCTTTCTTT. Protein: CASSYAGAGTEAFF.

J is TRBJ1-2 and V is TRBV7-2, with unresolved D. Per germline, CDR1 SGHTA and CDR2 FQGNSA. Trimming took 11 bases from V and 6 from J, leaving 13 bases between them. This CDR3 has 11 amino acids. DNA of the CDR3: TGTGCCCTTGGTCGGGAACATGGCTACACCTTC. It specifies CALGREHGYTF.

This clone was picked up one time. The chain has TRBV6-5 and TRBJ2-3; TRBD2 is a possible D gene (6 bases). The V and J ends lost 5 bases and 11 bases respectively, with 14 bases between them. The germline gives CDR1 MNHEY, CDR2 SVGAGI. This CDR3 is built from 12 residues. The CDR3 loop reads CASSEGGGEQYF. The CDR3 nucleotides read TGTGCCAGCAGTGAAGGTGGCGGGGAGCAGTATTTT.

The chain links TRBV29-1 to TRBJ2-5; 8 positions agree with TRBD1. This CDR3 comprises 16 residues. V lost 0 bases to trimming and J lost 3 bases; unmatched junction nucleotides: 9. From germline, CDR1 is SQVTM and CDR2 ANQGSEA. The chain's CDR3 is CSVEDWTGWDKETQYF. The CDR3 region has the DNA TGCAGCGTTGAAGATTGGACAGGGTGGGATAAAGAGACCCAGTACTTC.

The rearrangement links TRBV6-6 to TRBJ1-4; D remains unclear. Trimming stripped 2 bases from V and 12 bases from J, with 13 bases between. From germline, CDR1 is MNHNY and CDR2 SVGAGI (reference sequence). The CDR3 is 13 amino acids. CDR3: CASSYRQVEELFF. In DNA, the CDR3 is TGTGCCAGCAGTTACCGTCAGGTGGAGGAACTGTTTTTT.

This sequence joins TRBV15 and TRBJ2-5; D might be TRBD1 (6 bases). The CDR3 consists of 18 residues. The V and J ends lost 0 bases and 1 base respectively, with 18 bases between them. Germline CDR1 is LNHNV and CDR2 is YYDKDF (reference sequence). CDR3 loop: CATSRDAPPDRTQETQYF. CDR3 DNA: TGTGCCACCAGCAGAGATGCGCCGCCGGACAGAACCCAAGAGACCCAGTACTTC. Full variable domain (missing parts from reference TRBV15 and TRBJ2-5): DAMVIQNPRYQVTQFGKPVTLSCSQTLNHNVMYWYQQKSSQAPKLLFHYYDKDFNNEADTPDNFQSRRPNTSFCFLDIRSPGLGDTAMYLCATSRDAPPDRTQETQYFGPGTRLLVL.

This clone was seen a few times. The chain combines TRBV6-5 with TRBJ1-2; D is undetermined. Trimming removed 7 bases from V and 6 bases from J, with 21 bases in between. There are 15 residues in the CDR3. The germline V gene encodes CDR1 MNHEY and CDR2 SVGAGI. CDR3 residues: CASTLDAGTTNGYTF. The CDR3 region has the DNA TGTGCCAGCACCCTAGACGCGGGAACTACGAATGGCTACACCTTC.

The count of this clone is one. The chain recombines TRBV5-4 with TRBJ2-2; D not resolved. The ends were cut back, 0 bases at V and 4 bases at J, with 13 bases in the middle. This CDR3 is 16 amino acids long. The V gene's germline CDR1 is SGHNT and CDR2 YYREEE (reference sequence). This CDR3 reads CASSLALTTATGELFF. CDR3 bases: TGTGCCAGCAGCTTGGCCCTGACAACCGCCACCGGGGAGCTGTTTTTT.

CDR3 loop: CASTVAGELFF. The CDR3 nucleotides are TGCGCCAGCACAGTTGCCGGGGAGCTGTTTTTT. The rearrangement joins TRBV10-2 to TRBJ2-2, with no clear D. CDR1 WSHSY and CDR2 SAAADI come from the germline V gene. Trimming took off 7 bases at V and 6 bases at J, with 6 bases between the two ends. The CDR3 is 11 residues long.